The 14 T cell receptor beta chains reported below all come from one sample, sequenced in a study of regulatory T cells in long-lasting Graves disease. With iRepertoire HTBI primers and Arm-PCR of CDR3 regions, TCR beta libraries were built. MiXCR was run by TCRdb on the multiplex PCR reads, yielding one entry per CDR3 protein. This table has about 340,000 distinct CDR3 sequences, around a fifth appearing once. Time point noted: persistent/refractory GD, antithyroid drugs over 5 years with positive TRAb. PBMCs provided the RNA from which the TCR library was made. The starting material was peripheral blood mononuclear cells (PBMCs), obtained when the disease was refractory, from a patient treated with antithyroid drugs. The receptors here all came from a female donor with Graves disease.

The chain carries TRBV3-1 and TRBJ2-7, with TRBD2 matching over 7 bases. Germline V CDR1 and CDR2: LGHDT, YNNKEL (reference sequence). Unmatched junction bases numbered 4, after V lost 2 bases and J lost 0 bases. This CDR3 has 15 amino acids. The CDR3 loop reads CASSQPGGTSYEQYF. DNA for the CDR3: TGTGCCAGCAGCCAACCCGGGGGGACCTCCTACGAGCAGTACTTC.

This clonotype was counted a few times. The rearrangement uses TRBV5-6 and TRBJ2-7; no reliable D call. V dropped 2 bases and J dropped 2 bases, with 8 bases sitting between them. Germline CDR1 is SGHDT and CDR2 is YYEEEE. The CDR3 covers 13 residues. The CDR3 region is CASSFRTPYEQYF. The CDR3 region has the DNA TGTGCCAGCAGCTTCAGGACCCCCTACGAGCAGTACTTC.

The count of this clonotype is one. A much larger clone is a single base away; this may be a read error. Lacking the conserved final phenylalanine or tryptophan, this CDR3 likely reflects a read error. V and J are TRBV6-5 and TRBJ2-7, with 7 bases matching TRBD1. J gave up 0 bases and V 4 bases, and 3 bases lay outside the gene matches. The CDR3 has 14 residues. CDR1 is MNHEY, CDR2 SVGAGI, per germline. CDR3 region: CASSSWDSSYEQYL. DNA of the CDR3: TGTGCCAGCAGTTCTTGGGACAGCTCCTACGAGCAGTACTTG.

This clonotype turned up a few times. As DNA, the CDR3 is TGTGCCAGCTCAAGTACCGGGACACCGACCTACGAGCAGTACTTC. Its protein product is CASSSTGTPTYEQYF. This rearrangement joins TRBV18 to TRBJ2-7; maybe TRBD1 (6 bases). There are 15 residues in the CDR3. The V and J ends lost 5 bases and 2 bases respectively, with 16 bases between them. Germline CDR1 KGHSH, CDR2 LQKENI.

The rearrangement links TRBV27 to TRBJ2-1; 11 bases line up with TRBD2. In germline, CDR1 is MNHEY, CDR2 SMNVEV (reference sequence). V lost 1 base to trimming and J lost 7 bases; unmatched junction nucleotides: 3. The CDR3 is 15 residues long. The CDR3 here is CASSLWGLAVNEQFF. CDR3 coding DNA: TGTGCCAGCAGTTTATGGGGACTAGCGGTAAATGAGCAGTTCTTC.

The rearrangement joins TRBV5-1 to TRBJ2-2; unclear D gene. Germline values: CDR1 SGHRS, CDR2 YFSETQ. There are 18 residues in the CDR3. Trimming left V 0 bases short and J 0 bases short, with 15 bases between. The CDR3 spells CASSLASVRTPNTGELFF. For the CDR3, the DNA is TGCGCCAGCAGCTTGGCCTCGGTTCGGACCCCGAACACCGGGGAGCTGTTTTTT.

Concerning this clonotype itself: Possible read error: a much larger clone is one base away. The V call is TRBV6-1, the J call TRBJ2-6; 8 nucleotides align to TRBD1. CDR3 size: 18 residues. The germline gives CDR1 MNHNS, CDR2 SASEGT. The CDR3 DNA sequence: TGTCCCAGCAGTGGACAGGGCGGAATGAGCTCTGGGGCCAACGTCCTGACTTTC. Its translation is CPSSGQGGMSSGANVLTF.

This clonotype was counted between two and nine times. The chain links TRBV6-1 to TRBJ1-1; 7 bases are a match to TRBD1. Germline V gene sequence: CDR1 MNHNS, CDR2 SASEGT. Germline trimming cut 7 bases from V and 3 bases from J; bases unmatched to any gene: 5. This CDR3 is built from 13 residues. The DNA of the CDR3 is TGTGCCAGCACCAGGGGGGCTTACACTGAAGCTTTCTTT. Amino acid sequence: CASTRGAYTEAFF.

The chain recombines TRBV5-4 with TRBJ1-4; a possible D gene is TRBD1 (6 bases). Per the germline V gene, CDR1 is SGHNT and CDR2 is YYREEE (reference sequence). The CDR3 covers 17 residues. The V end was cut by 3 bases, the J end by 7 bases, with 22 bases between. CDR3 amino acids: CASSSKSLRGVSEKLFF. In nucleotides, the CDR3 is TGTGCCAGCAGCTCGAAGTCCCTCAGGGGCGTTAGTGAAAAACTGTTTTTT. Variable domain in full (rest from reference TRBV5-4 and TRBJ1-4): ETGVTQSPTHLIKTRGQQVTLRCSSQSGHNTVSWYQQALGQGPQFIFQYYREEENGRGNFPPRFSGLQFPNYSSELNVNALELDDSALYLCASSSKSLRGVSEKLFFGSGTQLSVL.

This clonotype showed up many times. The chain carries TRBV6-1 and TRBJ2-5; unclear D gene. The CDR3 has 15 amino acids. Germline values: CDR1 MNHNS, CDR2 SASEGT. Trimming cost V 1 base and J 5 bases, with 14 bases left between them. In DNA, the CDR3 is TGTGCCAGCAGTGAAGTGGCCCCCCCGAGGGAGACCCAGTACTTC. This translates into CASSEVAPPRETQYF.

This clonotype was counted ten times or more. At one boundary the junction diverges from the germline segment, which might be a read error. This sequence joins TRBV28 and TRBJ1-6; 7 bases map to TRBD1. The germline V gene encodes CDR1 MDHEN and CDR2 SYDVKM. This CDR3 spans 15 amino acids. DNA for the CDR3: TGTGCCAGCAGTCTATGGACAGGCAGTAATTCACCCCTCCACTTT. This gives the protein CASSLWTGSNSPLHF.

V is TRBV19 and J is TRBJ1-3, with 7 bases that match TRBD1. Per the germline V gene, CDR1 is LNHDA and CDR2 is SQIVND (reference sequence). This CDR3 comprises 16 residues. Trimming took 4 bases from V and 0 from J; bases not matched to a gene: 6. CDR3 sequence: CASSSQHRGSGNTIYF. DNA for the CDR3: TGTGCCAGTAGTAGCCAGCACAGGGGCTCTGGAAACACCATATATTTT.

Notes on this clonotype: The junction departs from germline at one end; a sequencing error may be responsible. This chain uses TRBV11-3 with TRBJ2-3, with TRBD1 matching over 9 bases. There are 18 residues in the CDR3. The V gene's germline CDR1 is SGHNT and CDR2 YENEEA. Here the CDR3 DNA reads TGTGCCAGCAGCCTAGAACTCCAGACAGGGGGGGACACAGATACGCAGTATTTT. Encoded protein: CASSLELQTGGDTDTQYF.

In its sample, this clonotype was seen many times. The DNA of the CDR3 is TGTGCCAGCAGTTTTAAGCGTCTGCAAGGGAGGACTGAAGCTTTCTTT. Encoded protein: CASSFKRLQGRTEAFF. The chain couples TRBV12-3 or TRBV12-4 to TRBJ1-1; no reliable D call. This CDR3 comprises 16 residues. V dropped 3 bases and J dropped 5 bases, with 19 bases sitting between them.